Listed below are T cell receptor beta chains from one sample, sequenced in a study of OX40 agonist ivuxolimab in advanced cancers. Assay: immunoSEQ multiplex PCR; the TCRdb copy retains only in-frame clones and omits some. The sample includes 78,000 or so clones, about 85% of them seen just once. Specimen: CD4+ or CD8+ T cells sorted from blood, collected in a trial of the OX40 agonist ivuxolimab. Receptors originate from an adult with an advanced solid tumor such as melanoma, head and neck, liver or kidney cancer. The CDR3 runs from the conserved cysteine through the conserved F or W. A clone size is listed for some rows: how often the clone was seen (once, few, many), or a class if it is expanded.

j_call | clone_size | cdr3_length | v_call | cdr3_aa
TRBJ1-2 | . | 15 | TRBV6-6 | CASSYQGHTNYGYTF
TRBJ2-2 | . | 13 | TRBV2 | CASRARNTGELFF
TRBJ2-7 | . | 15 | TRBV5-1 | CASSQSLTGAYEQYF
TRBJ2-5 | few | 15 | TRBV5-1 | CASSSGTGVAETQYF
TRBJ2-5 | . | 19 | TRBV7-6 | CASSLHRGGGQGIQETQYF
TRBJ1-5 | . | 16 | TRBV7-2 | CASSLQTGASNQPQHF
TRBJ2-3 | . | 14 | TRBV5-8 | CASSYRQSTDTQYF
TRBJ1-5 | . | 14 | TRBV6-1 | CASSGAGGNQPQHF
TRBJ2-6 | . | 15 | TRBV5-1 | CASTTEPSGANVLTF
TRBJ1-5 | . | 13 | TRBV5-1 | CASSLSGDQPQHF